This TCR beta chain derives from a study of cytomegalovirus exposure and HLA in healthy donors. Findings and caveats of the study: Analyses of presence and absence presupposed an approximately uniform sequencing depth across donors. In vitro assays verified that a few CMV-associated chains recognized CMV antigens specifically.

Comments on this clone: What it binds is unknown.

60 Vbeta and 13 Jbeta primers were used in PCR. The table came from immunoSEQ multiplex PCR; TCRdb's copy has only in-frame clones and leaves some out. The table shows 80,000 or so clones, with roughly 69% occurring only once. Germline trimming cut 7 bases from V and 8 bases from J; bases unmatched to any gene: 15. Germline V gene lookup returns CDR1 SGHRS and CDR2 YFSETQ. The CDR3 is made up of 15 amino acids. The source is a woman aged 45-65 years in good health and CMV-seropositive. The chain couples TRBV5-1 to TRBJ2-5, with TRBD1 matching over 9 bases. Sequenced: PBMCs. CDR3 in amino acids: CASYDGPGQGETQYF. In nucleotides, the CDR3 is TGCGCCAGCTATGATGGACCGGGACAGGGTGAAACCCAGTACTTC.